Given below is one TCR beta chain in context. The antigen is undetermined. The data were produced by immunoSEQ multiplex PCR, yet TCRdb's version contains in-frame clones alone and is incomplete. Of 60,000 to 75,000 clones in the sample, about 92% were seen once. This sample is drawn from a study of OX40 agonist ivuxolimab in advanced cancers. Study-level results: Nonresponders, in some cases, also had low normalized T-cell clonal expansion.

V lost 4 bases to trimming and J lost 3 bases; unmatched junction nucleotides: 3. The CDR3 has 14 residues. Germline values: CDR1 SEHNR, CDR2 FQNEAQ (reference sequence). The sequence came from an adult with an advanced solid tumor such as melanoma, head and neck, liver or kidney cancer. V gene TRBV7-9 combines with J gene TRBJ1-5, with TRBD1 identical over 7 bases. Sequences were derived from CD4+ or CD8+ T cells sorted from blood, sampled in a trial of the OX40 agonist ivuxolimab. CDR3 sequence reads: CASSSDRYNQPQHF. The CDR3 region has the DNA TGTGCCAGCAGCTCGGACAGGTACAATCAGCCCCAGCATTTT.